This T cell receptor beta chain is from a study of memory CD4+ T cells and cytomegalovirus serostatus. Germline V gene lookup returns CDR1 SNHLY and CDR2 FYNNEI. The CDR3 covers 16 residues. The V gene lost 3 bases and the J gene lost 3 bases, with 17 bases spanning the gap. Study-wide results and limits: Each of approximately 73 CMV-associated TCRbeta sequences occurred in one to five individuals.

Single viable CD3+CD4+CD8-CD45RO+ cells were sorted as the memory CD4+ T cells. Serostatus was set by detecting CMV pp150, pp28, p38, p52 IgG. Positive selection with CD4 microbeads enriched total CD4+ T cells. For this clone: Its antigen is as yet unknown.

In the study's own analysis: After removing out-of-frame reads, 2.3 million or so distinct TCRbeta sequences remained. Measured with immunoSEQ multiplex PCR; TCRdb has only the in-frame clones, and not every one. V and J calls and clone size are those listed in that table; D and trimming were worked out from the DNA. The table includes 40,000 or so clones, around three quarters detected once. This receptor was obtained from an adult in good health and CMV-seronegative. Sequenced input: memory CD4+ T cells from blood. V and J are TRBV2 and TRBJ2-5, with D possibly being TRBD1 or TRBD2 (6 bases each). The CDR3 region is CASSEGGRGVEETQYF. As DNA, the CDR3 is TGTGCCAGCAGTGAGGGGGGCAGGGGCGTGGAAGAGACCCAGTACTTC. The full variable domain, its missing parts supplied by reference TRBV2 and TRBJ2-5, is EPEVTQTPSHQVTQMGQEVILRCVPISNHLYFYWYRQILGQKVEFLVSFYNNEISEKSEIFDDQFSVERPDGSNFTLKIRSTKLEDSAMYFCASSEGGRGVEETQYFGPGTRLLVL.